These 4 T cell receptor beta chains were all obtained from the same sample, sequenced in a study of regulatory T cells in long-lasting Graves disease. Time point of the sample: newly diagnosed GD, antithyroid drugs for less than 3 months. Isolated PBMC RNA provided the starting material for the TCR library. Library construction for TCR beta used iRepertoire HTBI primers and Arm-PCR of CDR3 regions. One entry per CDR3 protein, called by TCRdb with MiXCR from the multiplex PCR reads. The sample shows 580,000 or so distinct CDR3 sequences, approximately 16% of them seen only once. The same data also contributed to another study, on T cells in Graves' hyperthyroidism and ophthalmopathy.

This material consisted of peripheral blood mononuclear cells (PBMCs), taken at new diagnosis, from a patient treated with antithyroid drugs. The receptor set was obtained from a young man with Graves disease.

This clonotype was picked up a small number of times. J is TRBJ1-1 and V is TRBV5-5; D gene ambiguous. The CDR3 runs to 13 residues. The V gene lost 2 bases and the J gene lost 7 bases, with 12 bases spanning the gap. Germline CDR1 SGHKS, CDR2 YYEKEE (reference sequence). The CDR3 region has the DNA TGTGCCAGCAGCTTCGGCGGGCGCGATGAAGCTTTCTTT. Its translation is CASSFGGRDEAFF. The complete variable domain, with remaining parts taken from reference TRBV5-5 and TRBJ1-1, reads DAGVTQSPTHLIKTRGQQVTLRCSPISGHKSVSWYQQVLGQGPQFIFQYYEKEERGRGNFPDRFSARQFPNYSSELNVNALLLGDSALYLCASSFGGRDEAFFGQGTRLTVV.

The chain is built from TRBV6-2 or TRBV6-3 and TRBJ1-2; 7 bases line up with TRBD1. Germline trimming cut 4 bases from V and 3 bases from J; bases unmatched to any gene: 5. CDR1 is MNHEY and CDR2 is SVGEGT in the germline V gene. The CDR3 consists of 14 residues. The CDR3 region has the DNA TGTGCCAGCAGTTTGGCCGGGACAGACTATGGCTACACCTTC. It specifies CASSLAGTDYGYTF.

The chain has TRBV7-9 and TRBJ2-2; 8 positions match TRBD1. CDR1 is SEHNR, CDR2 FQNEAQ, per germline (reference sequence). This CDR3 has 14 residues. V was clipped by 6 bases and J by 6 bases; unmatched bases: 6. CDR3 sequence reads: CASRHTQGAGELFF. In DNA form, the CDR3 reads TGTGCCAGCAGGCATACACAGGGGGCCGGGGAGCTGTTTTTT.

This chain connects TRBV7-9 to TRBJ2-5, with TRBD1 as a possible D gene (6 bases). Deletions cut 8 bases from V and 1 base from J, with 17 bases between. Germline lookup yields CDR1 SEHNR and CDR2 FQNEAQ (reference sequence). CDR3 size: 15 residues. CDR3 in DNA: TGTGCCAGCGGTGCCGCCGGACAGTTCCAAGAGACCCAGTACTTC. Translated: CASGAAGQFQETQYF.